This entry is about one T cell receptor (beta chain). The assay was immunoSEQ multiplex PCR, and TCRdb's table has in-frame clones only and misses some. The table has 70,000 to 95,000 clones, 75% to 90% seen once. Germline trimming cut 6 bases from V and 7 bases from J; bases unmatched to any gene: 5. This CDR3 contains 12 residues. CDR1 is ENHRY, CDR2 SYGVKD, per germline. These data are taken from a study of T cell responses to AZD1222 COVID-19 vaccine. The material was peripheral blood, obtained 28 days after the second AZD1222 dose. The chain combines TRBV10-3 with TRBJ1-1; 7 bases are shared with TRBD1. The TCR was taken from an adult who received the AZD1222 COVID-19 vaccine. DNA of the CDR3: TGTGCCATCAGCCCGGCAGGGGGTGAAGCTTTCTTT. It yields the protein CAISPAGGEAFF.